The 10 T cell receptor beta chains in this list originate from one sample, sequenced in a study of cytomegalovirus exposure and HLA in healthy donors. The PCR ran on 60 Vbeta and 13 Jbeta primers. Profiled with immunoSEQ multiplex PCR; TCRdb holds only in-frame clones, not every one. The sample shows 95,000 to 150,000 clones, around 69% of them seen only once. Sequencing was carried out using PBMCs. The receptors were gathered from a woman aged 40 to 55 in good health and CMV-seropositive.

The V call is TRBV9, the J call TRBJ1-2; the D is unclear. V was clipped by 0 bases and J by 5 bases, with 8 bases between them. Germline CDR1 reads SGDLS; CDR2 reads YYNGEE. This CDR3 comprises 13 residues. CDR3 sequence (DNA): TGTGCCAGCAGCGTAGCGGGTGGGTATGGCTACACCTTC. It is translated as CASSVAGGYGYTF.

This chain links TRBV9 with TRBJ1-1; TRBD1 aligns across 10 bases. CDR3 size: 15 residues. V was clipped by 4 bases and J by 4 bases; unmatched bases: 7. Germline CDR1 and CDR2: SGDLS and YYNGEE. The CDR3 bases are TGTGCCAGCAGCCTCGGGACAGGGGACGGCACTGAAGCTTTCTTT. This encodes CASSLGTGDGTEAFF.

The J gene is TRBJ1-4, the V gene TRBV7-2, with a tentative D call TRBD1 (5 bases). Between the trimmed V and J ends, which lost 3 bases and 3 bases, there was a span of 14 bases. This CDR3 has 16 residues. Germline V gene lookup returns CDR1 SGHTA and CDR2 FQGNSA. This CDR3 is CASSFTGGAANEKLFF. CDR3 DNA sequence: TGTGCCAGCAGCTTCACAGGAGGGGCGGCTAATGAAAAACTGTTTTTT.

The chain combines TRBV7-7 with TRBJ2-3; TRBD2 agrees at 8 bases. The CDR3 is made up of 13 amino acids. Per germline, CDR1 SSHAT and CDR2 FNYEAQ (reference sequence). V was pared by 8 bases and J by 6 bases, with 7 bases of the junction left unmatched. CDR3 sequence (DNA): TGTGCCAGCGGGGGACTAGGTGAGGATACGCAGTATTTT. Its translation: CASGGLGEDTQYF.

The chain is built from TRBV5-1 and TRBJ2-2; D is ambiguous. Germline CDR1 is SGHRS and CDR2 is YFSETQ. V lost 1 base to trimming and J lost 5 bases, with 21 bases between them. The CDR3 is 18 amino acids. CDR3 sequence reads: CASSLSGQAGFKTGELFF. The CDR3 DNA reads TGCGCCAGCAGCTTGTCCGGCCAGGCCGGTTTTAAGACCGGGGAGCTGTTTTTT.

The chain is built from TRBV20-1 and TRBJ1-1; D is ambiguous. Trimming pared 5 bases from V and 0 bases from J, leaving 4 bases between. The CDR3 extends over 11 amino acids. CDR1 and CDR2 from the germline V gene are DFQATT and SNEGSKA (reference sequence). The CDR3 DNA reads TGCAGTGCTTCCATGAACACTGAAGCTTTCTTT. Translation: CSASMNTEAFF.

The gene calls are TRBV7-8 and TRBJ1-6, with 9 positions matching TRBD1. Germline V CDR1 and CDR2: SGHVS, FQNEAQ. Germline trimming cut 2 bases from V and 7 bases from J; bases unmatched to any gene: 12. The CDR3 length is 18 residues. CDR3 in amino acids: CASSLFPRGTGRNSPLHF. DNA of the CDR3: TGTGCCAGCAGCTTATTCCCCCGCGGGACAGGGAGGAATTCACCCCTCCACTTT. The full variable domain, completed using reference TRBV7-8 and TRBJ1-6, is GAGVSQSPRYKVAKRGQDVALRCDPISGHVSLFWYQQALGQGPEFLTYFQNEAQLDKSGLPSDRFFAERPEGSVSTLKIQRTQQEDSAVYLCASSLFPRGTGRNSPLHFGNGTRLTVT.

The J gene is TRBJ2-7, the V gene TRBV28, with TRBD2 matching 7 bases. Per the germline V gene, CDR1 is MDHEN and CDR2 is SYDVKM. CDR3 size: 12 residues. J lost 1 base, V lost 11 bases, and 5 bases had no gene match. The CDR3 nucleotides are TGTGCCTCTCGAGCGGGATCCTACGAGCAGTACTTC. Translation gives CASRAGSYEQYF.

This rearrangement joins TRBV2 to TRBJ1-2, with TRBD1 as a possible D gene (5 bases). Germline V CDR1 and CDR2: SNHLY, FYNNEI. The CDR3 totals 13 residues. The ends were cut back, 9 bases at V and 2 bases at J, with 13 bases in the middle. The CDR3 bases are TGTGCCAGGCAAGACAGTATCAACTATGGCTACACCTTC. Protein product: CARQDSINYGYTF. Supplemented by reference TRBV2 and TRBJ1-2, the full variable domain reads EPEVTQTPSHQVTQMGQEVILRCVPISNHLYFYWYRQILGQKVEFLVSFYNNEISEKSEIFDDQFSVERPDGSNFTLKIRSTKLEDSAMYFCARQDSINYGYTFGSGTRLTVV.

DNA of the CDR3: TGTGCCAGCAGCTGGACAGGGGGTGAGGAAAAACTGTTTTTT. Translation gives CASSWTGGEEKLFF. The chain recombines TRBV7-9 with TRBJ1-4; 10 nucleotides line up with TRBD1. Germline V lookup: CDR1 SEHNR, CDR2 FQNEAQ (reference sequence). This CDR3 comprises 14 residues. The J segment lost 8 bases and the V segment lost 4 bases, leaving 4 bases of the junction unmatched.